The clone carrying this TCR beta chain has only a few counts. The antigen is undetermined. These data originate in a study of blood T cells in healthy people across ages. Study-level findings and limits: Among long-lived donors, naive CD4+ cells were more numerous and diversity higher than in aged donors.

Germline lookup yields CDR1 MNHEY and CDR2 SVGAGI. The germline V and J ends were trimmed by 2 bases and 0 bases, with 14 bases remaining between them. The CDR3 is 17 amino acids. The use of a sample-barcoded 5' primer and a J-beta primer mix characterized a second PCR of roughly 6 to 11 cycles. Template switching added a 12-random-nucleotide identifier to every cDNA molecule. TCRdb reprocessed the 5' RACE reads via MiXCR and lists one record per CDR3 protein. Of about 760,000 distinct CDR3 sequences in the sample, approximately 25% were seen once. This sample also appeared in a second study, on T cells of mothers and their children. That paper notes: At a sensitivity of around 100 clones per million clonotypes, no persistent microchimeric T cell clones appeared.

The TCR originated in a boy aged 5-17 years in good health. This rearrangement joins TRBV6-5 to TRBJ2-4; D is possibly TRBD2 (6 bases). Sequenced: blood. CDR3 bases: TGTGCCAGCAGTTACCTTCAACCGGGACTAGCCAAAAACATTCAGTACTTC. This translates into CASSYLQPGLAKNIQYF.